The clone carrying this T cell receptor (beta chain) is medium-sized. The antigen is undetermined. The CDR3 runs to 12 residues. The germline V gene has CDR1 SEHNR and CDR2 FQNEAQ (reference sequence). V shed 5 bases and J shed 2 bases, with 7 bases lying between them. These data belong to a study of OX40 agonist ivuxolimab in advanced cancers. Looking at the study overall: The mean age was about 61 years, ranging from 23 to 79, with under 90% of participants male.

The data were produced by immunoSEQ multiplex PCR, yet TCRdb's version contains in-frame clones alone and is incomplete. The table shows roughly 3,500 clones, with less than 75% occurring only once. Overall study findings and caveats: At 0.1 to 3.0 mg/kg and by week 6, clonal expansion occurred in CD4+ and CD8+ blood T cells.

The clonotype was recovered from an adult with an advanced solid tumor such as melanoma, head and neck, liver or kidney cancer. The sequences come from CD4+ or CD8+ T cells sorted from blood, collected in a trial of the OX40 agonist ivuxolimab. The chain combines TRBV7-9 with TRBJ2-7; unclear D gene. In nucleotides, the CDR3 is TGTGCCAGCAGCCGCTCCACCTACGAGCAGTACTTC. It codes for CASSRSTYEQYF.